This T cell receptor (beta chain) is drawn from a study of T cell changes during pregnancy in multiple sclerosis. CDR1 and CDR2 (germline): KGHSH, LQKENI. The CDR3 length is 14 residues. Trimming removed 1 base from V and 4 bases from J; junction bases left unmatched: 3. Here immunoSEQ multiplex PCR was the method, and the copy in TCRdb shows in-frame clones only, minus some. The data contain more than 55,000 clones, around 85% of them singletons. The V call is TRBV18, the J call TRBJ1-2; 7 nucleotides align to TRBD1. The sequence was collected from a female donor with multiple sclerosis, enrolled in a pregnancy study. Sequenced material: CD4+ T cells from peripheral blood mononuclear cells, taken in the third trimester of pregnancy. CDR3 amino acids: CASSPLPGGYGYTF. The CDR3, as DNA: TGTGCCAGCTCACCACTCCCAGGGGGCTATGGCTACACCTTC.